The 18 T cell receptor beta chains in this list originate from one sample, sequenced in a study of neurological immune-mediated disorders. MiXCR was run by TCRdb on the 5' RACE reads, yielding one entry per CDR3 protein. The profile shows fewer than 60,000 distinct CDR3 sequences, 10% of them singletons. The sequenced sample consisted of PBMCs. The receptors shown here come from a man aged 70 or older with HTLV-1-associated myelopathy (HAM/TSP).

The chain couples TRBV20-1 to TRBJ2-7; 7 bases fit TRBD2. V shed 4 bases, J shed 0 bases, and the junction held 6 bases outside the gene matches. Germline values: CDR1 DFQATT, CDR2 SNEGSKA (reference sequence). The CDR3 contains 14 residues. CDR3 in DNA: TGCAGTGCTAAAACCAGGACTAGCTCCTACGAGCAGTACTTC. Its translation is CSAKTRTSSYEQYF.

This clonotype was counted ten times or more. The chain links TRBV12-3 or TRBV12-4 to TRBJ1-5; the D gene is possibly TRBD1 (5 bases). The CDR3 covers 14 residues. V shed 2 bases and J shed 4 bases, with 9 bases lying between them. The CDR3 sequence is CASSLRQLNQPQHF. CDR3 sequence (DNA): TGTGCCAGCAGTTTAAGACAGTTAAATCAGCCCCAGCATTTT.

There are many counts of this clonotype. The rearrangement links TRBV4-1 to TRBJ2-7; D is uncertain. Trimming left V 1 base short and J 6 bases short, with 19 bases between. The CDR3 contains 16 residues. Germline assignment: CDR1 MGHRA and CDR2 YSYEKL. The CDR3 DNA is TGCGCCAGCAGCCAAGGAATGACCGAGTTCCCCGGCGAGCAGTACTTC. This sequence encodes CASSQGMTEFPGEQYF.

This clonotype was seen ten or more times. This chain joins TRBV7-6 and TRBJ1-6; D is ambiguous. The length of the CDR3 is 16 residues. Per the germline V gene, CDR1 is SGHVS and CDR2 is FNYEAQ. The V end was cut by 5 bases, the J end by 7 bases, with 18 bases between. As DNA, the CDR3 is TGTGCCAGCAGCCGCGGTTTTGGACGGGCGAATTCACCCCTCCACTTT. Translating gives CASSRGFGRANSPLHF. The whole variable domain, filled in from reference TRBV7-6 and TRBJ1-6, reads GAGVSQSPRYKVTKRGQDVALRCDPISGHVSLYWYRQALGQGPEFLTYFNYEAQQDKSGLPNDRFSAERPEGSISTLTIQRTEQRDSAMYRCASSRGFGRANSPLHFGNGTRLTVT.

Ten or more counts support this clonotype. The chain is built from TRBV7-2 and TRBJ2-3; possibly TRBD2 for D (5 bases). The CDR3 is 14 residues long. Germline V gene data show CDR1 as SGHTA and CDR2 as FQGNSA. Trimming stripped 3 bases from V and 6 bases from J, with 13 bases between. DNA for the CDR3: TGTGCCAGCAGCTTTTTGAGGGCGGAGGATACGCAGTATTTT. This sequence encodes CASSFLRAEDTQYF. The full variable domain, in which reference TRBV7-2 and TRBJ2-3 provide the parts outside the CDR3, is GAGVSQSPSNKVTEKGKDVELRCDPISGHTALYWYRQSLGQGLEFLIYFQGNSAPDKSGLPSDRFSAERTGGSVSTLTIQRTQQEDSAVYLCASSFLRAEDTQYFGPGTRLTVL.

This clonotype was found many times. The chain joins TRBV27 to TRBJ1-2; D is unresolved. V lost 0 bases and J 2 bases, leaving 7 bases between the germline ends. CDR3 length: 14 residues. CDR1 and CDR2 from the germline V gene are MNHEY and SMNVEV (reference sequence). CDR3 region: CASSLSQTNYGYTF. The DNA of the CDR3 is TGTGCCAGCAGTTTATCCCAGACAAACTATGGCTACACCTTC.

This clonotype was seen repeatedly, ten times or more. CDR3 coding DNA: TGTGCCAGCAGCCAAGATAGGGGGACATACCAGCCCCAGCATTTT. Its translation is CASSQDRGTYQPQHF. The genes are TRBV4-2 and TRBJ1-5; TRBD1 is a possible D gene (6 bases). Trimming shortened V by 0 bases and J by 7 bases, and 13 bases separated the two germline ends. Germline CDR1 LGHNA, CDR2 YNFKEQ. The length of the CDR3 is 15 residues.

This clonotype was recorded many times. CDR3: CSARGGSGSYNEQFF. CDR3 sequence (DNA): TGCAGTGCTAGGGGCGGGAGCGGCTCCTACAATGAGCAGTTCTTC. This sequence joins TRBV20-1 and TRBJ2-1; 7 bases map to TRBD2. Trimming at V came to 3 bases and at J to 0 bases, leaving 5 bases not matched to a gene. CDR3 length: 15 amino acids. Looked up from germline, CDR1 is DFQATT and CDR2 is SNEGSKA (reference sequence).

This clonotype was seen many times. The chain has TRBV7-2 and TRBJ2-7; 11 bases are a match to TRBD1. Germline V gene sequence: CDR1 SGHTA, CDR2 FQGNSA. The length of the CDR3 is 14 residues. The trim removed 5 bases at V and 4 bases at J, leaving 4 bases unmatched. The CDR3 sequence is CASSPGQGEYEQYF. CDR3 in DNA: TGTGCCAGCAGCCCGGGACAGGGGGAATACGAGCAGTACTTC.

Notes on this clonotype: A much larger clone lies one base from this, so it may be a read error. The rearrangement uses TRBV7-2 and TRBJ2-2; 9 bases are shared with TRBD2. The length of the CDR3 is 15 residues. Germline lookup yields CDR1 SGHTA and CDR2 FQGNSA. The junction had 5 bases not matched to a gene; V was cut back by 5 bases and J by 4 bases. CDR3 in amino acids: CASSPRTSATGELFF. As DNA, the CDR3 is TGTGCCAGCAGCCCCCGGACTAGCGCCACCGGGGAGCTGTTTTTT.

This clonotype was detected ten times or more. The rearrangement joins TRBV6-5 to TRBJ2-7, with 7 bases fitting TRBD2. Germline values: CDR1 MNHEY, CDR2 SVGAGI. The V gene end was trimmed by 6 bases and the J gene end by 4 bases; junction bases not matched to a gene: 9. This CDR3 is built from 14 residues. The CDR3 bases are TGTGCCAGCAGCCCCGGGGGGATTTCTTACGAGCAGTACTTC. It specifies CASSPGGISYEQYF.

The table lists this clonotype with many counts. The rearrangement joins TRBV28 to TRBJ1-5; D call uncertain. V was clipped by 3 bases and J by 6 bases, with 12 bases between them. Germline CDR1 reads MDHEN; CDR2 reads SYDVKM. The CDR3 sequence is 14 residues long. As DNA, the CDR3 is TGTGCCAGCAGTTTGGGCAGGTGGGGTCAGCCCCAGCATTTT. It codes for CASSLGRWGQPQHF.

There are many counts of this clonotype. The V and J genes are TRBV14 and TRBJ2-3; TRBD1 matches at 9 bases. The germline V gene has CDR1 SGHDN and CDR2 FVKESK. The CDR3 runs to 18 residues. With 6 bases clipped from V and 1 base from J, the junction kept 14 bases outside the gene matches. CDR3 sequence reads: CASSPSSSYRGRTDTQYF. Written as DNA, the CDR3 is TGTGCCAGCAGTCCCTCTTCCTCGTACAGGGGGCGCACAGATACGCAGTATTTT.

Of note for this clonotype: A much larger clone lies one base from this, so it may be a read error. The chain's CDR3 is CVSSLLESDSGGSYNEQFF. The CDR3 DNA reads TGTGTCAGCAGTTTGCTAGAGTCCGATTCGGGGGGCTCCTACAATGAGCAGTTCTTC. This sequence joins TRBV12-3 or TRBV12-4 and TRBJ2-1; 7 positions agree with TRBD2. The CDR3 has 19 amino acids.

This clonotype has a count of ten or more. CDR3 in DNA: TGTGCCAGCAGGCTAGCGGAGCCCTACGAGCAGTACTTC. Translated: CASRLAEPYEQYF. This sequence joins TRBV7-8 and TRBJ2-7, with 7 bases aligning to TRBD2. The CDR3 runs to 13 residues. Trimming removed 6 bases from V and 2 bases from J; junction bases left unmatched: 4. Germline loops: CDR1 SGHVS, CDR2 FQNEAQ.

This clonotype was recorded many times. The chain couples TRBV5-6 to TRBJ1-1; D not certain. The length of the CDR3 is 12 residues. Germline lookup yields CDR1 SGHDT and CDR2 YYEEEE. V was cut by 0 bases and J by 7 bases, with 7 bases left in between. The CDR3 spells CASSLGRSEAFF. CDR3 nucleotides: TGTGCCAGCAGCTTGGGGAGAAGTGAAGCTTTCTTT.

This clonotype came up many times. The rearrangement links TRBV5-1 to TRBJ2-1; 9 bases agree with TRBD1. V shed 4 bases, J shed 8 bases, and the junction held 10 bases outside the gene matches. The CDR3 runs to 15 residues. From germline, CDR1 is SGHRS and CDR2 YFSETQ. CDR3 DNA: TGCGCCAGCAGCCACCGGGACAGGGCTTCCTATGAGCAGTTCTTC. Residues: CASSHRDRASYEQFF.

This clonotype was detected ten times or more. This rearrangement joins TRBV29-1 to TRBJ2-2; 8 bases are a match to TRBD2. In germline, CDR1 is SQVTM, CDR2 ANQGSEA. CDR3 size: 16 residues. Trimming at V came to 4 bases and at J to 8 bases, leaving 15 bases not matched to a gene. The CDR3: CSVVSGTGGLAGELFF. DNA for the CDR3: TGCAGCGTTGTCAGTGGAACGGGAGGGCTCGCGGGGGAGCTGTTTTTT.